This T cell receptor (beta chain) was recorded in a study of blood T cell repertoires in COVID-19. Study-level background: PBMCs, B-cell-depleted T cells, or T cells were the source of the cDNA or gDNA that made up the material.

The cohort comprised adults aged roughly 18 to 100 years residing in approximately 25 US areas. Assignments of participants to cohorts depended upon their own reported clinical history. This clone was recorded only once. The germline V and J ends were trimmed by 5 bases and 1 base, with 15 bases remaining between them. The CDR3 is made up of 15 amino acids. Germline assignment: CDR1 SGHAT and CDR2 FQNNGV. Source study methods: Amplification with reference gene primers provided the estimates of nucleated cell counts. Measured with immunoSEQ multiplex PCR; TCRdb has only the in-frame clones, and not every one. The V and J calls and the clone size are those of that table, but D and trimming were determined from the DNA. Of a few hundred thousand clones in the sample, roughly 87% were seen once.

The clonotype was recovered from a woman aged 25 to 39 who had recovered from COVID-19. The sample taken for sequencing was PBMCs or T cells enriched from blood (not recorded which). The chain uses TRBV11-2 and TRBJ2-7; tentatively, D is TRBD1 (5 bases). The CDR3 sequence is CASSQTGEFSYEQYF. The CDR3 DNA reads TGTGCCAGCAGCCAAACAGGAGAATTTTCCTACGAGCAGTACTTC.